This T cell receptor (beta chain) was captured in a study of blood T cell repertoires in COVID-19. Study background: The study drew acute and convalescent COVID-19 samples from the United States, Italy and Spain.

Sequenced by immunoSEQ multiplex PCR; TCRdb stores in-frame clones only, minus some. The table includes approximately 250,000 clones, over 90% detected once. What was sequenced was peripheral blood. The TCR comes from a man aged 30-40 years with COVID-19, enrolled during active disease.

The CDR3 DNA follows: TGTGCCAGCAGCTTGGACAGTGATCTCCACAATGAGCAGTTCTTC. Translation gives CASSLDSDLHNEQFF. The chain carries TRBV7-9 and TRBJ2-1; weak D call: TRBD1 (6 bases). Germline assignment: CDR1 SEHNR and CDR2 FQNEAQ (reference sequence). The ends were cut back, 3 bases at V and 5 bases at J, with 14 bases in the middle. The CDR3 runs 15 residues. Together with reference TRBV7-9 and TRBJ2-1, the CDR3 gives the full variable domain: DTGVSQNPRHKITKRGQNVTFRCDPISEHNRLYWYRQTLGQGPEFLTYFQNEAQLEKSRLLSDRFSAERPKGSFSTLEIQRTEQGDSAMYLCASSLDSDLHNEQFFGPGTRLTVL.